This TCR beta chain was identified during a study of radiation and T cells in renal cell carcinoma. A note on this clone: Its antigen remains unknown.

Time point described: blood 4 weeks post-SBRT, at nephrectomy. The treatment: 15 Gy SBRT to primary tumor, nephrectomy 4 weeks later. Nephrectomy followed 15 Gy stereotactic body radiation by 4 weeks. Clear cell pathology was present in this patient's renal cell carcinoma. TCRdb keeps only in-frame clones here, not all; method: immunoSEQ multiplex PCR. This sample has roughly 170,000 clones, with about 88% found just once. Germline values: CDR1 GTSNPN, CDR2 SVGIG (reference sequence). The CDR3 length is 13 residues. Trimming removed 0 bases at V and 6 bases at J, with 11 bases between. Broader study findings: In blood, top tumor clones expanded by 2 weeks, shrinking by 4.

Source: blood, taken from a patient whose treatment included radiotherapy and nephrectomy. This receptor was identified in a woman aged 50 to 60 with renal cell carcinoma. V usage is TRBV30 and J usage is TRBJ1-1; no clear D. In DNA, the CDR3 is TGTGCCTGGAGTGTCTTTCCGGGCTCTGAAGCTTTCTTT. Translation: CAWSVFPGSEAFF.